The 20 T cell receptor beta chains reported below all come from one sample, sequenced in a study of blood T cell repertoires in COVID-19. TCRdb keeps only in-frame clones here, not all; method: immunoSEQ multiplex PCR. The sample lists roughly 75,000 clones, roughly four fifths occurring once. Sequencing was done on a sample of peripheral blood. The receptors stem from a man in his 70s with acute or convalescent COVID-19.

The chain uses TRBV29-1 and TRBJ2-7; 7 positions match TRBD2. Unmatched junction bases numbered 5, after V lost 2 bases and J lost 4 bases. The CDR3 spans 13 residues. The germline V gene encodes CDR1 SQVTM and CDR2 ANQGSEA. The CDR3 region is CSVEISGFYEQYF. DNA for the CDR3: TGCAGCGTTGAAATTAGCGGGTTTTACGAGCAGTACTTC.

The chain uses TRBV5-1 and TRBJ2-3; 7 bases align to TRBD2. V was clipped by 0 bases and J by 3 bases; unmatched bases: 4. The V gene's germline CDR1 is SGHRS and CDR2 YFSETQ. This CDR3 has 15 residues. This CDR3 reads CASSLVEAGTDTQYF. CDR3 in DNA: TGCGCCAGCAGCTTGGTCGAAGCGGGAACAGATACGCAGTATTTT.

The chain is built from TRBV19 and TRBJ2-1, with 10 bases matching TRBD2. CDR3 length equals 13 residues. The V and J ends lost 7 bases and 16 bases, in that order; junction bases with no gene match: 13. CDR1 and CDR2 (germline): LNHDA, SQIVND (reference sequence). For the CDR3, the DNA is TGTGCCAGTAAGTTTGAGCGGGAGGGCCTGCAATTCTTC. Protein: CASKFEREGLQFF.

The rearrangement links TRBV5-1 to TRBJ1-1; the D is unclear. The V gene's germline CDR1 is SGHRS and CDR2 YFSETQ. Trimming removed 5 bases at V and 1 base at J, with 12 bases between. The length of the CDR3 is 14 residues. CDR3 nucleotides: TGCGCCAGCAGAAATCGGGCGGGGAACACTGAAGCTTTCTTT. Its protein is CASRNRAGNTEAFF.

DNA for the CDR3: TGTGCCACCAGGGACTCGTCAAGGCATACGCAGTATTTT. Encoded protein: CATRDSSRHTQYF. The V call is TRBV24-1, the J call TRBJ2-3; a weak D match, TRBD2 (5 bases). The CDR3 runs 13 residues. Germline values: CDR1 KGHDR, CDR2 SFDVKD. Trimming stripped 7 bases from V and 7 bases from J, with 14 bases between.

The CDR3 reads CASSQDGGTGRAFF. The CDR3, as DNA: TGCGCCAGCAGCCAAGATGGGGGGACAGGTCGAGCTTTCTTT. This chain connects TRBV4-3 to TRBJ1-1; TRBD1 agrees at 8 bases. CDR1 and CDR2 (germline): LGHNA, YSLEER. The V gene end was trimmed by 0 bases and the J gene end by 10 bases; junction bases not matched to a gene: 7. CDR3 length equals 14 residues.

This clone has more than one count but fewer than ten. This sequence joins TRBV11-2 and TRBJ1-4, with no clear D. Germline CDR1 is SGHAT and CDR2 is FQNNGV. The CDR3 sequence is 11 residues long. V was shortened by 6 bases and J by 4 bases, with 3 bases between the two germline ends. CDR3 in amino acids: CASRLNEKLFF. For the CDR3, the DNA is TGTGCCAGCAGACTTAATGAAAAACTGTTTTTT.

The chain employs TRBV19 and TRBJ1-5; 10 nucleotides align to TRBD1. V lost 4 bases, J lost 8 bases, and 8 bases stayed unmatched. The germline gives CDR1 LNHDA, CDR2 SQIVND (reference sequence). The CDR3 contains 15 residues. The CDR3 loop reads CASSTRRTGGEPQHF. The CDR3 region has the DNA TGTGCCAGTAGTACGAGGCGGACAGGGGGGGAGCCCCAGCATTTT.

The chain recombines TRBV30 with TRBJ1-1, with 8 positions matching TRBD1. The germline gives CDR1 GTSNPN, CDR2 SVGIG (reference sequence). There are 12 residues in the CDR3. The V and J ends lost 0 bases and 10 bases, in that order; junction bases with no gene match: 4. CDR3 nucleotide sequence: TGTGCCTGGAGTGTCCTGGACAGGGCAGCTTTCTTT. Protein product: CAWSVLDRAAFF.

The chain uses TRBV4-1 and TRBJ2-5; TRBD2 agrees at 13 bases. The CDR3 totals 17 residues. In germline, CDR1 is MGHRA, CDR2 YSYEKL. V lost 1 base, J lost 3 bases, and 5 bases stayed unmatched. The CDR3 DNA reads TGCGCCAGCAGCCAAGGCCGAGGACTAGCGGGAGAAGAGACCCAGTACTTC. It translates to CASSQGRGLAGEETQYF.

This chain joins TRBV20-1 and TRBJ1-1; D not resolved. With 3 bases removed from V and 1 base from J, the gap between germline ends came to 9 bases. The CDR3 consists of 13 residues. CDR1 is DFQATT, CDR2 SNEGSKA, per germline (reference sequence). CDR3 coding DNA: TGCAGTGCTAGTTCGGGTTCGAACACTGAAGCTTTCTTT. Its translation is CSASSGSNTEAFF.

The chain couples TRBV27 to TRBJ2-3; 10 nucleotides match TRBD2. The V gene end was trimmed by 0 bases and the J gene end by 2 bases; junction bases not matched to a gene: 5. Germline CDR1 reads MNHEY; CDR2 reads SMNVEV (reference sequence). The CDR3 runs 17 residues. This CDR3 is CASSLSSSGSVTDTQYF. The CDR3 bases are TGTGCCAGCAGTTTATCGTCTAGCGGGAGCGTCACAGATACGCAGTATTTT.

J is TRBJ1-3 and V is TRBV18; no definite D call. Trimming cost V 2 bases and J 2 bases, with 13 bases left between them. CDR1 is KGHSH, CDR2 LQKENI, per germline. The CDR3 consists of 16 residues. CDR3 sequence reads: CASSPVAELPGNTIYF. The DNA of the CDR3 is TGTGCCAGCTCACCAGTGGCGGAGTTGCCTGGAAACACCATATATTTT.

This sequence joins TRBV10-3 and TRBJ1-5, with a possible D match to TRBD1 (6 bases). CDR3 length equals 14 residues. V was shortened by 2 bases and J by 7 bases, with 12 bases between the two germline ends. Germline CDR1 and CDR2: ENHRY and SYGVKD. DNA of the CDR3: TGTGCCATCAGTGAGCGCCAGGGGCCCCAGCCCCAGCATTTT. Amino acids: CAISERQGPQPQHF.

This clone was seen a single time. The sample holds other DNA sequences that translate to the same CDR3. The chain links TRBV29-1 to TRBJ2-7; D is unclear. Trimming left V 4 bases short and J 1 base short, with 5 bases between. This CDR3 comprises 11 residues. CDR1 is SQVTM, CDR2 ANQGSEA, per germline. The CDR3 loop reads CSVARSYEQYF. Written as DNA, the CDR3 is TGCAGCGTTGCCAGGTCCTACGAGCAGTACTTC.

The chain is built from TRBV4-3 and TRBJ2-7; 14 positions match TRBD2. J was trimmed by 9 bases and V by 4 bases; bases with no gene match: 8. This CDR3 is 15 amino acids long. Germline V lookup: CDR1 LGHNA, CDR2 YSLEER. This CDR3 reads CASSLTSGRGDGQYF. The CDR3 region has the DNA TGCGCCAGCAGCCTGACTAGCGGGAGGGGGGACGGGCAGTACTTC.

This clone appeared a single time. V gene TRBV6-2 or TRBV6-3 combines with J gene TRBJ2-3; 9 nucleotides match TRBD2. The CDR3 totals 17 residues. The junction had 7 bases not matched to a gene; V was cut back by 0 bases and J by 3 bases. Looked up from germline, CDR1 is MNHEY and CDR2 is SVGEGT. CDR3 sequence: CASSYSRLAGQTDTQYF. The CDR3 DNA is TGTGCCAGCAGTTACTCTCGGCTAGCGGGGCAAACAGATACGCAGTATTTT.

Written as DNA, the CDR3 is TGTGCCAGCAGTTTGAACCAGGGGGGCAATCAGCCCCAGCATTTT. This translates into CASSLNQGGNQPQHF. This chain links TRBV27 with TRBJ1-5; 7 nucleotides line up with TRBD1. Unmatched junction bases numbered 4, after V lost 3 bases and J lost 2 bases. Germline assignment: CDR1 MNHEY and CDR2 SMNVEV (reference sequence). This CDR3 comprises 15 residues.

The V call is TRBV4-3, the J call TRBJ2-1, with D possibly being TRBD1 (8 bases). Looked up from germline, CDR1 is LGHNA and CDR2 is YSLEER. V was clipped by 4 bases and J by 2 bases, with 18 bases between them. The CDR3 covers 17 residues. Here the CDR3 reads CASSPDRGLPTYNEQFF. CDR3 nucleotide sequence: TGCGCCAGCAGCCCCGACAGGGGACTACCTACCTACAATGAGCAGTTCTTC.

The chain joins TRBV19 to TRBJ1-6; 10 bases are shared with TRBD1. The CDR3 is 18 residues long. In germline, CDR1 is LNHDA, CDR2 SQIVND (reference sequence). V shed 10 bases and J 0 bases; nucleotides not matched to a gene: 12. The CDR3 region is CATRQGARTSSYNSPLHF. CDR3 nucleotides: TGTGCCACCAGACAGGGGGCAAGGACAAGCTCCTATAATTCACCCCTCCACTTT.